This TCR beta chain is from a study of response to subunit inactivated influenza vaccine. Overall study findings and caveats: Few additional T cells are recruited per seasonal influenza vaccination, authors suggested.

About this clonotype itself: The antigen remains unidentified.

TCRdb fed the RT-PCR reads into MiXCR, producing one record per CDR3 protein. The sample lists about 300,000 distinct CDR3 sequences, 20% to 25% occurring once. Source: PBMCs from blood, taken approximately 20 months after vaccination. The clonotype originates from a man aged 50-75 years who received an inactivated influenza vaccine.

The CDR3 is CASSYSSGGGHTF. DNA of the CDR3: TGTGCCAGCAGTTACTCGTCGGGGGGCGGCCACACCTTC. The gene calls are TRBV6-5 and TRBJ1-2, with a tentative D call TRBD1 (6 bases). Looked up from germline, CDR1 is MNHEY and CDR2 is SVGAGI. The CDR3 loop spans 13 amino acids. The ends were cut back, 0 bases at V and 12 bases at J, with 14 bases in the middle.